The entry below describes one TCR beta chain. Its target is unknown. Per the germline V gene, CDR1 is GTSNPN and CDR2 is SVGIG (reference sequence). The CDR3 spans 16 residues. RNA extraction and reverse transcription yielded cDNA as sequencing template. Measured with immunoSEQ multiplex PCR; TCRdb has only the in-frame clones, and not every one. The repertoire holds some 170,000 clones, with roughly 63% as singletons. This record belongs to a study of CD8+ T cells in alopecia areata. Broader study findings: Resident alphabeta T-cell populations of normal skin are likewise subject to sequencing in scalp samples. An increase in clonality over normal scalp was evident in lesional scalp, especially alopecia totalis/universalis. During tofacitinib treatment, many expanded lesional clones remained in scalp and blood.

Treatment meaning: oral pan-JAK inhibitor, 5-10 mg twice daily. Peripheral blood and lesional scalp punch biopsies came from alopecia areata patients. V gene TRBV30 combines with J gene TRBJ2-3; 7 bases map to TRBD2. The receptor's source is a human donor with alopecia areata. The source was CD4+ T cells sorted from blood, collected around week 55, from a patient treated with tofacitinib. The CDR3 sequence is CALGPSGRLGTDTQYF. The CDR3 DNA sequence: TGTGCGTTGGGGCCTAGCGGACGCCTTGGCACAGATACGCAGTATTTT.